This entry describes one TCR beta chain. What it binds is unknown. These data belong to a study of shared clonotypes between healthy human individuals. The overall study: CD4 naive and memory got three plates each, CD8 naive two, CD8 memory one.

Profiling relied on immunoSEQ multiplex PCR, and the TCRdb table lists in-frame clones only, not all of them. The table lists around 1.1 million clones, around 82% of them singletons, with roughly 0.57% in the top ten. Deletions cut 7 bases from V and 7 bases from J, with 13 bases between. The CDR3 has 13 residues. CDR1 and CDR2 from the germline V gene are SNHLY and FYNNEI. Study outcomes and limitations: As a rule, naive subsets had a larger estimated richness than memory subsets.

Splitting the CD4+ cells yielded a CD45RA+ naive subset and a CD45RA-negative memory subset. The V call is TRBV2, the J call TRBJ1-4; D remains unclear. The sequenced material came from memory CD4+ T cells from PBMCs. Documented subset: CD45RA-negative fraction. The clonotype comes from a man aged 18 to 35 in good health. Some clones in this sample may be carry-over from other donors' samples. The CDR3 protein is CASTPVLGEKLFF. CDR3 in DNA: TGTGCCAGCACTCCGGTTCTGGGTGAAAAACTGTTTTTT.